This entry is about one T cell receptor (beta chain). Antigen unknown. Patients were left out if they had other autoimmune diseases, uncontrolled infections, pregnancy or lactation. Patients were diagnosed from clinical symptoms, serum thyroxine, TRAb, thyroid ultrasound and orbital computed tomography. V was pared by 6 bases and J by 1 base, with 6 bases of the junction left unmatched. Germline lookup yields CDR1 ENHRY and CDR2 SYGVKD. This CDR3 is built from 15 residues. The entry originates in a study of Graves' ophthalmopathy and Graves' hyperthyroidism. General observations from the study: A majority of expanded thyroid clonotypes exceeding 0.001 frequency were likewise present in blood. Both a roughly 68% sensitivity and an approximately 72% specificity characterized the model's predictions of ophthalmopathy progression.

Researchers took RNA transcripts and amplified TCR beta CDR3 regions from them. First-round RT-PCR with HTBI primers preceded a second-round multiplex PCR. TCRdb processed the multiplex PCR reads anew with MiXCR; each CDR3 protein has one entry. In the table there are approximately 640,000 distinct CDR3 sequences, about two fifths of which are singletons. This chain connects TRBV10-3 to TRBJ1-1; 9 bases are a match to TRBD1. This receptor was identified in an adult man with Graves' ophthalmopathy. Sequencing used peripheral blood. CDR3 DNA sequence: TGTGCCATCAGCATAACAGGGGGCGCGAACACTGAAGCTTTCTTT. Its translation: CAISITGGANTEAFF.